This is a list of T cell receptor beta chains from one sample in a study of early T cells in non-severe SARS-CoV-2 infection. MiXCR, applied by TCRdb to the 5' RACE reads, yields one record per CDR3 protein. The sample consists of over 25,000 distinct CDR3 sequences, under 6% of them appearing once. Sequenced: whole blood. The receptors stem from an adult who was a healthcare worker with PCR-confirmed SARS-CoV-2 infection or an uninfected control (not recorded which). CDR3s include the opening cysteine and the closing phenylalanine or tryptophan. Fields, in order: clone size, J gene, D gene, V gene, CDR3 DNA, CDR3 protein. A D gene is named only where the DNA matches it firmly. Rows may omit the clone size; those that give it use once, few, many or a size class.

abundance: many; j_gene: TRBJ1-2; d_gene: -; v_gene: TRBV20-1; CDR3nt: TGCAGTGCCAACGGAGGCCCCTATGGCTACACCTTC; CDR3aa: CSANGGPYGYTF
abundance: many; j_gene: TRBJ2-7; d_gene: TRBD1; v_gene: TRBV20-1; CDR3nt: TGCAGTGCTAGAGGTCGGGACAGACCCTACGAGCAGTACTTC; CDR3aa: CSARGRDRPYEQYF
abundance: few; j_gene: TRBJ1-5; d_gene: -; v_gene: TRBV6-6; CDR3nt: TGTGCCAGCAGTCAAACCCTGGACTCGGGATATAGCAATCAGCCCCAGCATTTT; CDR3aa: CASSQTLDSGYSNQPQHF
abundance: many; j_gene: TRBJ1-1; d_gene: -; v_gene: TRBV28; CDR3nt: TGTGCCAGCAGTCCACCGGAGACAATGAACACTGAAGCTTTCTTT; CDR3aa: CASSPPETMNTEAFF
abundance: many; j_gene: TRBJ2-2; d_gene: -; v_gene: TRBV28; CDR3nt: TGTGCCAGCAGTTCCCCAGACAGGACGGTCGCCGGGGAGCTGTTTTTT; CDR3aa: CASSSPDRTVAGELFF
abundance: few; j_gene: TRBJ1-1; d_gene: -; v_gene: TRBV18; CDR3nt: TGTGCCAGCTCACAATCCGCCTACACTGAAGCTTTCTTT; CDR3aa: CASSQSAYTEAFF
abundance: many; j_gene: TRBJ2-1; d_gene: TRBD2; v_gene: TRBV11-2; CDR3nt: TGTGCCAGCAGCTCGCCGGGACTAGCGATTCACGAGCAGTTCTTC; CDR3aa: CASSSPGLAIHEQFF
abundance: many; j_gene: TRBJ1-2; d_gene: -; v_gene: TRBV5-1; CDR3nt: TGCGCCAGCAGCTTGGGAACATCCTATGGCTACACCTTC; CDR3aa: CASSLGTSYGYTF
abundance: many; j_gene: TRBJ2-6; d_gene: -; v_gene: TRBV6-5; CDR3nt: TGTGCCAGCAGCTTCTTCACGACGACGGTGTGGGGGGCCAACGTCCTGACTTTC; CDR3aa: CASSFFTTTVWGANVLTF
abundance: many; j_gene: TRBJ1-1; d_gene: TRBD1; v_gene: TRBV18; CDR3nt: TGTGCCAGCTCACCCCGACAGGGGAGCACTGAAGCTTTCTTT; CDR3aa: CASSPRQGSTEAFF
abundance: many; j_gene: TRBJ2-7; d_gene: -; v_gene: TRBV28; CDR3nt: TGTGCCAGCAGACTCTTCTCCGGCGGAACCTACGAGCAGTACTTC; CDR3aa: CASRLFSGGTYEQYF
abundance: many; j_gene: TRBJ2-4; d_gene: TRBD1; v_gene: TRBV4-3; CDR3nt: TGCGCCAGCAGCCCGAGATACAGACAGGGTTGGGAAAACATTCAGTACTTC; CDR3aa: CASSPRYRQGWENIQYF
abundance: many; j_gene: TRBJ2-3; d_gene: -; v_gene: TRBV11-2; CDR3nt: TGTGCCAGCAGCTTGCTTCCGTCCCCGCAGTATTTT; CDR3aa: CASSLLPSPQYF
abundance: few; j_gene: TRBJ2-7; d_gene: TRBD1; v_gene: TRBV10-3; CDR3nt: TGTGCCATCAGTGACCGGACAGGGGGCCCCGAGCAGTACTTC; CDR3aa: CAISDRTGGPEQYF
abundance: many; j_gene: TRBJ1-4; d_gene: TRBD1; v_gene: TRBV7-8; CDR3nt: TGTGCCAGCAGCTCGCAGACAGGGATGGAAAAACTGTTTTTT; CDR3aa: CASSSQTGMEKLFF
abundance: few; j_gene: TRBJ2-5; d_gene: -; v_gene: TRBV12-3/TRBV12-4; CDR3nt: TGTGCCAGCAGTAAAGAGACCCAGTACTTC; CDR3aa: CASSKETQYF
abundance: many; j_gene: TRBJ2-5; d_gene: -; v_gene: TRBV28; CDR3nt: TGTGCCAGCACAACGGACAGTAGAGAGACCCAGTACTTC; CDR3aa: CASTTDSRETQYF
abundance: many; j_gene: TRBJ1-2; d_gene: -; v_gene: TRBV14; CDR3nt: TGTGCCAGCAGCCAAGACGAGTACTATGGCTACACCTTC; CDR3aa: CASSQDEYYGYTF
abundance: many; j_gene: TRBJ2-7; d_gene: TRBD1; v_gene: TRBV6-1; CDR3nt: TGTGCCAGCCGGAGGACAGGGTTCTCCTACGAGCAGTACTTC; CDR3aa: CASRRTGFSYEQYF
abundance: many; j_gene: TRBJ1-5; d_gene: -; v_gene: TRBV24-1; CDR3nt: TGTGCCACCAGTGATTCCAGGGGATTCAATCAGCCCCAGCATTTT; CDR3aa: CATSDSRGFNQPQHF
abundance: -; j_gene: TRBJ2-2; d_gene: -; v_gene: TRBV9; CDR3nt: TGTGCCAGCAGCGACCTTGGGTCCTCCGGGGAGCTGTTTTTT; CDR3aa: CASSDLGSSGELFF
abundance: -; j_gene: TRBJ2-5; d_gene: TRBD1; v_gene: TRBV27; CDR3nt: TGTGCCAGCAGTTTATCTGAGACAGGGGGCGGAGAGACCCAGTACTTC; CDR3aa: CASSLSETGGGETQYF
abundance: few; j_gene: TRBJ1-4; d_gene: -; v_gene: TRBV28; CDR3nt: TGTGCCAGCAGTTTGGGGGGGAGGATGGAAAAACTGTTTTTT; CDR3aa: CASSLGGRMEKLFF
abundance: few; j_gene: TRBJ2-2; d_gene: -; v_gene: TRBV10-2; CDR3nt: TGCGCCAGCAGGAGGGGGTCTGGGGAGCTGTTTTTT; CDR3aa: CASRRGSGELFF
abundance: many; j_gene: TRBJ1-2; d_gene: TRBD1; v_gene: TRBV7-2; CDR3nt: TGTGCCAGCAGCTTAGCGGGACAGGGAGGCGGCTACACCTTC; CDR3aa: CASSLAGQGGGYTF
abundance: many; j_gene: TRBJ2-1; d_gene: TRBD2; v_gene: TRBV6-2/TRBV6-3; CDR3nt: TGTGCCAGCAGTTACCGGGGGGGCCTCGATGAGCAGTTCTTC; CDR3aa: CASSYRGGLDEQFF
abundance: many; j_gene: TRBJ1-2; d_gene: -; v_gene: TRBV24-1; CDR3nt: TGTGCCACCAGTGAGGACGATCGGGGCTACACCTTC; CDR3aa: CATSEDDRGYTF
abundance: medium-sized; j_gene: TRBJ1-2; d_gene: -; v_gene: TRBV28; CDR3nt: TGTGCCAGCAGGATCCGGGACGGTGTTGTTCCGGTCTACACCTTC; CDR3aa: CASRIRDGVVPVYTF
abundance: many; j_gene: TRBJ1-6; d_gene: TRBD1; v_gene: TRBV5-6; CDR3nt: TGTGCCAGCAGTTACCGGGACAGGGACCTATCACCCCTCCACTTT; CDR3aa: CASSYRDRDLSPLHF
abundance: many; j_gene: TRBJ1-2; d_gene: -; v_gene: TRBV12-3/TRBV12-4; CDR3nt: TGTGCCAGCAGACCCGATGACAGAGCCCAGTATGGCTACACCTTC; CDR3aa: CASRPDDRAQYGYTF
abundance: many; j_gene: TRBJ2-1; d_gene: TRBD1; v_gene: TRBV7-3; CDR3nt: TGTGCCAGCAGCCGCCAAAGACAGGGCTACAATGAGCAGTTCTTC; CDR3aa: CASSRQRQGYNEQFF
abundance: few; j_gene: TRBJ2-3; d_gene: -; v_gene: TRBV7-8; CDR3nt: TGTGCCAGCGGGACGGGGAGGACAGATACGCAGTATTTT; CDR3aa: CASGTGRTDTQYF
abundance: few; j_gene: TRBJ2-1; d_gene: -; v_gene: TRBV11-3; CDR3nt: TGTGCCAGCAGCCTCGAATCCCTTTCTCGGGAGCAGTTCTTC; CDR3aa: CASSLESLSREQFF
abundance: -; j_gene: TRBJ2-1; d_gene: -; v_gene: TRBV2; CDR3nt: TGTGCCAGCCGAAACACAGGCAATGATCTTGAGCAGTTCTTC; CDR3aa: CASRNTGNDLEQFF
abundance: medium-sized; j_gene: TRBJ1-6; d_gene: TRBD1; v_gene: TRBV7-6; CDR3nt: TGTGCCAGCAGCTTCGGACAGGGACGGGCTATGGGAAATTCACCCCTCCACTTT; CDR3aa: CASSFGQGRAMGNSPLHF
abundance: many; j_gene: TRBJ2-3; d_gene: TRBD2; v_gene: TRBV20-1; CDR3nt: TGCAGTGCCACTGCGGGGGGCGGCACAGATACGCAGTATTTT; CDR3aa: CSATAGGGTDTQYF
abundance: many; j_gene: TRBJ1-1; d_gene: -; v_gene: TRBV29-1; CDR3nt: TGCAGCGTAGCCCGATGGGACACTGAAGCTTTCTTT; CDR3aa: CSVARWDTEAFF
abundance: few; j_gene: TRBJ2-7; d_gene: TRBD1; v_gene: TRBV5-6; CDR3nt: TGTGCCAGCAGCTTGGGGGACAGTGTGTCAATCTACGAGCAGTACTTC; CDR3aa: CASSLGDSVSIYEQYF
abundance: many; j_gene: TRBJ1-1; d_gene: -; v_gene: TRBV4-1; CDR3nt: TGCGCCAGCAGCCAGGATTCTCTGGACACTGAAGCTTTCTTT; CDR3aa: CASSQDSLDTEAFF
abundance: -; j_gene: TRBJ2-1; d_gene: -; v_gene: TRBV7-9; CDR3nt: TGTGCCAGCAGCTTAGCGGACATGGCGCACAATGAGCAGTTCTTC; CDR3aa: CASSLADMAHNEQFF
abundance: few; j_gene: TRBJ1-1; d_gene: -; v_gene: TRBV7-2; CDR3nt: TGTGCCAGCAGCCCACCGGGACTATCTGAAGCTTTCTTT; CDR3aa: CASSPPGLSEAFF
abundance: -; j_gene: TRBJ1-2; d_gene: -; v_gene: TRBV7-6; CDR3nt: TGTGCCAGCGGGGGGAGACACTATGGCTACACCTTC; CDR3aa: CASGGRHYGYTF
abundance: many; j_gene: TRBJ2-7; d_gene: -; v_gene: TRBV6-1; CDR3nt: TGTGCCAGCAGGCTCGACGGAACGACAGTCTACGAGCAGTACTTC; CDR3aa: CASRLDGTTVYEQYF
abundance: few; j_gene: TRBJ2-7; d_gene: -; v_gene: TRBV15; CDR3nt: TGTGCCACCAGTACGAGCCAGGTTGATTTCCACGAGCAGTACTTC; CDR3aa: CATSTSQVDFHEQYF
abundance: -; j_gene: TRBJ2-7; d_gene: -; v_gene: TRBV7-7; CDR3nt: TGTGCCAGCACGTCCAAACTCAGTCCCCACCACGAGCAGTACTTC; CDR3aa: CASTSKLSPHHEQYF
abundance: many; j_gene: TRBJ1-3; d_gene: -; v_gene: TRBV30; CDR3nt: TGTGCCGAAGAAGGACGCTCTGGAAACACCATATATTTT; CDR3aa: CAEEGRSGNTIYF
abundance: many; j_gene: TRBJ2-1; d_gene: TRBD2; v_gene: TRBV29-1; CDR3nt: TGCAGCGTTGAGCTAGCGGGGCCCATTCTTTTCTACAATGAGCAGTTCTTC; CDR3aa: CSVELAGPILFYNEQFF
abundance: -; j_gene: TRBJ2-1; d_gene: -; v_gene: TRBV7-9; CDR3nt: TGTGCCAGCAGCTTAGTTACTTCGTACAATGAGCAGTTCTTC; CDR3aa: CASSLVTSYNEQFF
abundance: -; j_gene: TRBJ2-5; d_gene: -; v_gene: TRBV2; CDR3nt: TGTGCCAGCATCGTTGTCAGGGCTTCAGAGACCCAGTACTTC; CDR3aa: CASIVVRASETQYF
abundance: -; j_gene: TRBJ1-2; d_gene: TRBD1; v_gene: TRBV29-1; CDR3nt: TGCAGCGTTGACGGGACAGCTACTGGCTATGGCTACACCTTC; CDR3aa: CSVDGTATGYGYTF
abundance: few; j_gene: TRBJ1-6; d_gene: -; v_gene: TRBV27; CDR3nt: TGTGCCAGCAGCCGGGACACTCTTTTGGAACCCCTCCACTTT; CDR3aa: CASSRDTLLEPLHF
abundance: many; j_gene: TRBJ2-7; d_gene: -; v_gene: TRBV20-1; CDR3nt: TGCAGTGCTAGAATCCCTTTTGGCTACGAGCAGTACTTC; CDR3aa: CSARIPFGYEQYF
abundance: many; j_gene: TRBJ1-3; d_gene: -; v_gene: TRBV7-6; CDR3nt: TGTGCCAGCAGCTCAACCCCCGGGTATGCCGGAAACACCATATATTTT; CDR3aa: CASSSTPGYAGNTIYF